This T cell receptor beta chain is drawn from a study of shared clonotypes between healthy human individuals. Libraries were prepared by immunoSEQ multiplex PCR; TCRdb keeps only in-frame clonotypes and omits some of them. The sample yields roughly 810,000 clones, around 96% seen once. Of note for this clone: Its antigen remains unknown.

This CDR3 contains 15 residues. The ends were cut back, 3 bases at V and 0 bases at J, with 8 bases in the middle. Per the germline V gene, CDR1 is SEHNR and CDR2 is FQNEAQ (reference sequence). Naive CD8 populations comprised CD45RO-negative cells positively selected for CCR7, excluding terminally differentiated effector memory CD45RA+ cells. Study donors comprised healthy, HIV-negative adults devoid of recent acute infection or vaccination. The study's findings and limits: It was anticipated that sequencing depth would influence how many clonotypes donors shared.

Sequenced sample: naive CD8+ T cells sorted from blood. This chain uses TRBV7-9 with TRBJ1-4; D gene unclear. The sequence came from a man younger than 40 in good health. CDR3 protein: CASSFFSTTNEKLFF. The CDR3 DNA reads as TGTGCCAGCAGCTTCTTCAGCACAACTAATGAAAAACTGTTTTTT. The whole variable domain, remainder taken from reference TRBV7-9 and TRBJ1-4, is DTGVSQNPRHKITKRGQNVTFRCDPISEHNRLYWYRQTLGQGPEFLTYFQNEAQLEKSRLLSDRFSAERPKGSFSTLEIQRTEQGDSAMYLCASSFFSTTNEKLFFGSGTQLSVL.